The present TCR beta chain was sequenced within a study of blood T cell repertoires in COVID-19 (dated by TCRdb to about 2020). For context, the study as a whole: The collaborator samples originated in the United States, Italy and Spain and spanned the acute and convalescent phases of COVID-19. The samples were drawn from two sources: the first 160 participants of the ongoing ImmuneRACE study, and over 950 subjects contributed by 6 global collaborators. Subjects who had been exposed to COVID-19, were actively infected with it, or had recovered from it provided the deeply sampled blood TCRbeta repertoires that made up the dataset. HLA class I and class II types, where available, came from metadata supplied by the sample provider rather than from assay-based typing. Sample metadata almost always included a de-identified subject ID, COVID-19 status, age in years and sex. The material from the prospective study consisted of cDNA or gDNA derived from T cells, B-cell-depleted T cells, or PBMCs. The repertoires were released in a freely available public database meant as a resource for research on the immune response to SARS-CoV-2. The full study reports these points: How much clinical and demographic metadata was included differed by source and by participant, and the metadata was provided uncurated.

The collaborating institutions used their own protocols to collect whole blood in K2EDTA tubes. For TCRbeta analysis, collaborators shipped samples as frozen whole blood, isolated PBMCs, or DNA extracted from either of those sample types. Note on this clone: Its cognate antigen has yet to be identified. Base qualities are missing; no much larger clone stands one base away.

The CDR3 covers 15 residues, taking in both the cysteine and the phenylalanine. Only the CDR3 DNA is retained, 45 bases long and in frame from the first base. The germline V gene (reference sequence) provides CDR1 MNHNY and CDR2 SVGAGI. The V and J ends are trimmed by 6 bases and 4 bases, leaving 18 bases between them. The immunoSEQ Assay, a bias-controlled multiplex PCR, was used to amplify TCRbeta CDR3 regions from genomic DNA. Per the authors' processing: Within the assay, amplification of reference gene primers was used to estimate how many nucleated cells each sample contained. Sequence reads were collapsed and filtered to measure the absolute abundance of every unique TCRbeta CDR3 rearrangement. For each sample, productive Simpson clonality was calculated as the square root of Simpson's diversity index across productive rearrangements. This immuneACCESS table, as held by TCRdb, lists in-frame sequences with V and J called but not all clones. Of the missing ones, under half trace to an unresolved V gene in checked studies; the others have no known cause. V and J calls and clone size are as listed in that table; D and trimming were resolved from the DNA. A total of under 200,000 clones appear in this sample, about 85% of them only once. Around 9.5% of the sample goes to the ten largest clones.

This TCR came from a woman aged 80 or older with acute or convalescent COVID-19. The sample consisted of peripheral blood. The V and J segments used are TRBV6-6 and TRBJ2-5; the D gene is perhaps TRBD2, on 5 matching bases. The CDR3 sequence is CASRPQREGGETQYF. The nucleotide sequence reads TGTGCCAGCAGACCACAGCGAGAGGGTGGAGAGACCCAGTACTTC.